This TCR beta chain was profiled in a study of blood T cell repertoires in COVID-19. Produced via immunoSEQ multiplex PCR; TCRdb's table is partial and in-frame only. The sample contains over 150,000 clones, 80% to 90% of which appear only once. The CDR3 covers 16 residues. V was clipped by 5 bases and J by 6 bases; unmatched bases: 11. CDR1 is SGHVS, CDR2 FQNEAQ, per germline. This sequence originates from a young woman who had recovered from COVID-19. V usage is TRBV7-8 and J usage is TRBJ2-7, with 12 bases that match TRBD1. Sequenced: PBMCs or T cells enriched from blood (not recorded which). CDR3 sequence: CASSPNRGTGGFEQYF. The CDR3 DNA follows: TGTGCCAGCAGCCCAAACCGGGGGACAGGGGGCTTCGAGCAGTACTTC.